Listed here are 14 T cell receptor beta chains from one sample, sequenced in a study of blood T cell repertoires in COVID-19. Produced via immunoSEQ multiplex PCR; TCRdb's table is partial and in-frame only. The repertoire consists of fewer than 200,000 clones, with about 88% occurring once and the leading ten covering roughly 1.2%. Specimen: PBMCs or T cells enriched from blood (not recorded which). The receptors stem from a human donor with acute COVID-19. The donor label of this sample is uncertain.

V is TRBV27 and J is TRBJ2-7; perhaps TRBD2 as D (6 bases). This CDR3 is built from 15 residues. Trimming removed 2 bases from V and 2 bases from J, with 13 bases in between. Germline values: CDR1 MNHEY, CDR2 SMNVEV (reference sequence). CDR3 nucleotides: TGTGCCAGCAGTTTAGCGGGGAACGAAGCCTACGAGCAGTACTTC. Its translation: CASSLAGNEAYEQYF.

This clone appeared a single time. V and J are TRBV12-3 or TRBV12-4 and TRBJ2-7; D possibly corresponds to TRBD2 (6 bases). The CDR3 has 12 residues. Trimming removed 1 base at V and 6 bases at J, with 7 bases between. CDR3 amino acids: CASSLEGGEQYF. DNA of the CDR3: TGTGCCAGCAGTTTAGAGGGAGGCGAGCAGTACTTC.

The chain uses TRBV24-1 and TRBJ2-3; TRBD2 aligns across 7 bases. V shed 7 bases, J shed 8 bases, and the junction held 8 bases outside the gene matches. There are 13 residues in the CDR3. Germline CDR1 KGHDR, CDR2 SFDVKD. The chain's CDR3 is CATRRTRSGTQYF. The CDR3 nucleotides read TGTGCCACCAGGAGGACTAGGAGCGGTACGCAGTATTTT.

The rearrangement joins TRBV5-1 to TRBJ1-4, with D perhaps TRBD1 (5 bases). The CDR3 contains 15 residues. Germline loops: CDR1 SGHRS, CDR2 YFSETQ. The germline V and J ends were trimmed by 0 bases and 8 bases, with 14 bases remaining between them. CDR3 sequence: CASSLVGGSSEKLFF. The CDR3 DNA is TGCGCCAGCAGCTTGGTGGGGGGGTCGAGCGAAAAACTGTTTTTT.

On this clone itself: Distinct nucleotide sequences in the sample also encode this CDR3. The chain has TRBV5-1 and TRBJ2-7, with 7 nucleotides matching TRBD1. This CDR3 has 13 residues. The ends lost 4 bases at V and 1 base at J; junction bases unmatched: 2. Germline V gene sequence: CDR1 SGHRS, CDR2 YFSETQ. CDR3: CASSLDRSYEQYF. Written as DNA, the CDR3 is TGCGCCAGCAGCCTGGACAGGTCCTACGAGCAGTACTTC.

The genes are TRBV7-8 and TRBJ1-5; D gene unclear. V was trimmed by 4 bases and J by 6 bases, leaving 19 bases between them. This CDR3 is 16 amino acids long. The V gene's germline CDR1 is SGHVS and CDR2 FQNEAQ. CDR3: CASSSRWAGEGQPQHF. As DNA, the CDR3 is TGTGCCAGCAGCTCCCGCTGGGCCGGGGAAGGTCAGCCCCAGCATTTT.

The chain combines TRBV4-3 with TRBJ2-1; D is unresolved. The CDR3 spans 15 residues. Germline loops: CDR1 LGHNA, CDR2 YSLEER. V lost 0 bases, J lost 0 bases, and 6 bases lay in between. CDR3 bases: TGCGCCAGCAGCCAAGAACGGTTCTCCTACAATGAGCAGTTCTTC. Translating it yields CASSQERFSYNEQFF.

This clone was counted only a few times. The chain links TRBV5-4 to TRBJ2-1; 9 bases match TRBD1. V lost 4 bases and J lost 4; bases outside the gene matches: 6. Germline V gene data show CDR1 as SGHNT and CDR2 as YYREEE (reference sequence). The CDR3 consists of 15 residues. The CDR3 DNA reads TGTGCCAGCAGCCCCCGGGACAGGGTTTACAATGAGCAGTTCTTC. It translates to CASSPRDRVYNEQFF. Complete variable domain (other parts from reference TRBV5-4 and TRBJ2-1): ETGVTQSPTHLIKTRGQQVTLRCSSQSGHNTVSWYQQALGQGPQFIFQYYREEENGRGNFPPRFSGLQFPNYSSELNVNALELDDSALYLCASSPRDRVYNEQFFGPGTRLTVL.

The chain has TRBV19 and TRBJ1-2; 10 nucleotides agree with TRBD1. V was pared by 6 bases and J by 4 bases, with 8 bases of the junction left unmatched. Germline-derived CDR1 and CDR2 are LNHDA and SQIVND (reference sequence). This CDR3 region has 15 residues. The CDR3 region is CASRDRDRGGYGYTF. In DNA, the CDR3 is TGTGCCAGTAGGGACAGGGACAGGGGAGGCTATGGCTACACCTTC.

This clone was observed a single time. In nucleotides, the CDR3 is TGTGCCAGCACAGGGGGTAATTCACCCCTCCACTTT. This encodes CASTGGNSPLHF. The chain carries TRBV2 and TRBJ1-6; 7 bases are a match to TRBD1. Trimming at V came to 7 bases and at J to 6 bases, leaving 0 bases not matched to a gene. Germline values: CDR1 SNHLY, CDR2 FYNNEI. The CDR3 length is 12 residues.

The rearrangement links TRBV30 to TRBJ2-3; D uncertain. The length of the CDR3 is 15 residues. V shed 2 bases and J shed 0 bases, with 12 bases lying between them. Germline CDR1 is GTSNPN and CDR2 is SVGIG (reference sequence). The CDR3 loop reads CAWSRGGTSTDTQYF. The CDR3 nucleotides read TGTGCCTGGAGTAGAGGCGGAACTAGCACAGATACGCAGTATTTT.

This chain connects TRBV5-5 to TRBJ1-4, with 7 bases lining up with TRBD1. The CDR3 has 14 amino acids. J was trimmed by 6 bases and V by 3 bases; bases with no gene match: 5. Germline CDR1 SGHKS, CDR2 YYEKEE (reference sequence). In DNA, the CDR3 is TGTGCCAGCAGCTCCGGGACAGTGGATGAAAAACTGTTTTTT. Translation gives CASSSGTVDEKLFF.

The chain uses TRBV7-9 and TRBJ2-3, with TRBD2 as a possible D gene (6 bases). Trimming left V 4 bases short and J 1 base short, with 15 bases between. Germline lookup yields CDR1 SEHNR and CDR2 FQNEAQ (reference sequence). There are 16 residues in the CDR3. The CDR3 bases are TGTGCCAGCAGCTCCCTCGGAGGGAGCCGCACAGATACGCAGTATTTT. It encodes CASSSLGGSRTDTQYF.

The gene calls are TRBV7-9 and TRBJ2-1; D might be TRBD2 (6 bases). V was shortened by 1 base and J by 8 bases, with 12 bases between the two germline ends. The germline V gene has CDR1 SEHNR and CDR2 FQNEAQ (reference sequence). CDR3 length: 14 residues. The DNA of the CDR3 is TGTGCCAGCAGCTTAGTAGCTAGCGCTGATGAGCAGTTCTTC. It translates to CASSLVASADEQFF. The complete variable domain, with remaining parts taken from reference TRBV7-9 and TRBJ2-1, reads DTGVSQNPRHKITKRGQNVTFRCDPISEHNRLYWYRQTLGQGPEFLTYFQNEAQLEKSRLLSDRFSAERPKGSFSTLEIQRTEQGDSAMYLCASSLVASADEQFFGPGTRLTVL.